These T cell receptor beta chains were read from a single sample in a study of cytomegalovirus exposure and HLA in healthy donors. The method was immunoSEQ multiplex PCR; TCRdb's version includes in-frame clones alone and lacks a portion of them. The repertoire holds under 200,000 clones, with less than 85% as singletons. Sample: PBMCs. These receptor sequences come from a man aged 35 to 55 in good health and CMV-seronegative. The CDR3 runs from the conserved cysteine through the conserved F or W. The order of the fields is CDR3 DNA, CDR3 protein, clone size, J gene, V gene, D gene. D genes are given only for firm matches. Size is stated for part of the rows, as once, few or many counts, or as a class when the clone is expanded.

DNA: TGCGCCAGCAGCCAAGGGGGCCCTTACGAGCAGTACTTC
CDR3: CASSQGGPYEQYF
size: once
J: TRBJ2-7
V: TRBV4-1
D: NA

DNA: TGTGCCAGCAGTTACTCCGCTAGCTACGAGCAGTACTTC
CDR3: CASSYSASYEQYF
size: NA
J: TRBJ2-7
V: TRBV6-6
D: NA

DNA: TGTGCCAGCAGCTTAAGCGGACTAGCGGGAAGTGGCGAGACCCAGTACTTC
CDR3: CASSLSGLAGSGETQYF
size: NA
J: TRBJ2-5
V: TRBV7-3
D: TRBD2

DNA: TGTGCCAGCAGCGAACAGGGGGAGGTGGGCAATGAGCAGTTCTTC
CDR3: CASSEQGEVGNEQFF
size: NA
J: TRBJ2-1
V: TRBV7-9
D: TRBD1

DNA: TGTGCCAGCAGCTTCAGAAGGGGGTACGACAATCAGCCCCAGCATTTT
CDR3: CASSFRRGYDNQPQHF
size: NA
J: TRBJ1-5
V: TRBV5-6
D: NA

DNA: TGCGCCAGCAGCCAGAGCGAAGGACAGGGGGACACAGATACGCAGTATTTT
CDR3: CASSQSEGQGDTDTQYF
size: NA
J: TRBJ2-3
V: TRBV4-1
D: TRBD1

DNA: TGTGCCAGCAGGGGGACAGGGTCGGACTACACCTTC
CDR3: CASRGTGSDYTF
size: NA
J: TRBJ1-2
V: TRBV11-2
D: TRBD1

DNA: TGTGCCAGCAGCAATCCTAGCGGCCCCTCCTACAATGAGCAGTTCTTC
CDR3: CASSNPSGPSYNEQFF
size: NA
J: TRBJ2-1
V: TRBV7-2
D: TRBD2

DNA: TGTGCCAGTAGTATAGGGACTAGCGGAAAGAATGAGCAGTTCTTC
CDR3: CASSIGTSGKNEQFF
size: NA
J: TRBJ2-1
V: TRBV19
D: TRBD2

DNA: TGTGCCAGCTCACCAGGGACAGGGGTCTACAATGAGCAGTTCTTC
CDR3: CASSPGTGVYNEQFF
size: NA
J: TRBJ2-1
V: TRBV18
D: TRBD1

DNA: TGTGCCAGCAGCGTGATTAGCGGGGGGAACACCGGGGAGCTGTTTTTT
CDR3: CASSVISGGNTGELFF
size: NA
J: TRBJ2-2
V: TRBV9
D: TRBD2

DNA: TGCGCCAGCAGCTTGGTAGGACAGGGGGCCCACGAGCAGTACTTC
CDR3: CASSLVGQGAHEQYF
size: NA
J: TRBJ2-7
V: TRBV5-1
D: TRBD1

DNA: TGTGCCATCAGTGAGTCGATCGGGGGCACTGAAGCTTTCTTT
CDR3: CAISESIGGTEAFF
size: once
J: TRBJ1-1
V: TRBV10-3
D: NA

DNA: TGTGCCAGCAGTTATCCCGGGACAGGGGGATACAATGAGCAGTTCTTC
CDR3: CASSYPGTGGYNEQFF
size: NA
J: TRBJ2-1
V: TRBV6-5
D: TRBD1

DNA: TGTGCCAGCAGTTCTACCTTAATGGTGGCTAATGAAAAACTGTTTTTT
CDR3: CASSSTLMVANEKLFF
size: NA
J: TRBJ1-4
V: TRBV28
D: NA

DNA: TGTGCCAGCAGCTTGGCGCGGGCTAGCGGGAGGGAGGAGTATTTT
CDR3: CASSLARASGREEYF
size: NA
J: TRBJ2-3
V: TRBV5-4
D: TRBD2

DNA: TGCGCCAGCAGCGGGGAGACGTCCTACGAGCAGTACTTC
CDR3: CASSGETSYEQYF
size: once
J: TRBJ2-7
V: TRBV5-1
D: NA

DNA: TGTGCCAGCAGCGTAGGGCAGGGTACATCCTACGAGCAGTACTTC
CDR3: CASSVGQGTSYEQYF
size: NA
J: TRBJ2-7
V: TRBV9
D: NA

DNA: TGCGCCAGCAGCCAAGAAGACAGGGGCCAGCCCCAGCATTTT
CDR3: CASSQEDRGQPQHF
size: few
J: TRBJ1-5
V: TRBV4-3
D: TRBD1

DNA: TGTGCTAGTGGTCCAGGGACAGGGGAAATCACCGGGGAGCTGTTTTTT
CDR3: CASGPGTGEITGELFF
size: few
J: TRBJ2-2
V: TRBV12-5
D: TRBD1

DNA: TGTGCCAGCAGCCGGTCCCGGGAGAGGGAGACCCAGTACTTC
CDR3: CASSRSRERETQYF
size: NA
J: TRBJ2-5
V: TRBV7-9
D: NA

DNA: TGTGCCAGCAGCTTGTACAACAGGGGCAATCAGCCCCAGCATTTT
CDR3: CASSLYNRGNQPQHF
size: NA
J: TRBJ1-5
V: TRBV5-6
D: NA

DNA: TGTGCCAGCAGCTTAGCCCCGGGACAGGGTGATTACGAGCAGTACTTC
CDR3: CASSLAPGQGDYEQYF
size: NA
J: TRBJ2-7
V: TRBV11-2
D: TRBD1

DNA: TGCAGTGCTAAAGACAATTACGAGCAGTACTTC
CDR3: CSAKDNYEQYF
size: NA
J: TRBJ2-7
V: TRBV20-1
D: NA

DNA: TGTGCCAGCTCACCAAGACAGGGGGACCAGCCCCAGCATTTT
CDR3: CASSPRQGDQPQHF
size: NA
J: TRBJ1-5
V: TRBV18
D: TRBD1

DNA: TGTGCCAGCAGTGGCGGGAGTGGGTATGAGCAGTTCTTC
CDR3: CASSGGSGYEQFF
size: NA
J: TRBJ2-1
V: TRBV2
D: TRBD2

DNA: TGCGCCAGCAGCTTGGACAGGGGAAAAACGGATGGCTACACCTTC
CDR3: CASSLDRGKTDGYTF
size: NA
J: TRBJ1-2
V: TRBV5-1
D: TRBD1

DNA: TGCGCCAGCAGACGTACAGGGTCTTCCTACGAGCAGTACTTC
CDR3: CASRRTGSSYEQYF
size: NA
J: TRBJ2-7
V: TRBV4-1
D: NA

DNA: TGTGCCAGCAGCCGCTATAGCCTTAGCTCTGGAAACACCATATATTTT
CDR3: CASSRYSLSSGNTIYF
size: NA
J: TRBJ1-3
V: TRBV7-9
D: NA

DNA: TGTGCCAGCAGTAGACAGGGGCCAGAGACCCAGTACTTC
CDR3: CASSRQGPETQYF
size: once
J: TRBJ2-5
V: TRBV27
D: TRBD1

DNA: TGTGCCATTACCGGACAGGATAACATGAACACTGAAGCTTTCTTT
CDR3: CAITGQDNMNTEAFF
size: NA
J: TRBJ1-1
V: TRBV2
D: TRBD1

DNA: TGTGCCAGCAGTACCTTTAGCGGGGACCCCTACGAGCAGTACTTC
CDR3: CASSTFSGDPYEQYF
size: NA
J: TRBJ2-7
V: TRBV27
D: TRBD2

DNA: TGCGCCAGCAGCTTGGTCGGCAGGGTGAACACTGAAGCTTTCTTT
CDR3: CASSLVGRVNTEAFF
size: NA
J: TRBJ1-1
V: TRBV5-1
D: NA

DNA: TGCAGCGTTGAAGATCTTGAGACCCAGTACTTC
CDR3: CSVEDLETQYF
size: NA
J: TRBJ2-5
V: TRBV29-1
D: NA

DNA: TGTGCCAGCTCACCTGCTGCGGGACAGACTAACGAGCAGTACTTC
CDR3: CASSPAAGQTNEQYF
size: NA
J: TRBJ2-7
V: TRBV18
D: NA

DNA: TGTTCCAGCAGCTACATCTACGAGCAGTACTTC
CDR3: CSSSYIYEQYF
size: NA
J: TRBJ2-7
V: TRBV7-9
D: NA

DNA: TGTGCCACCAGCAGGGAAGGACAGCTAACCTACGAGCAGTACTTC
CDR3: CATSREGQLTYEQYF
size: NA
J: TRBJ2-7
V: TRBV15
D: NA

DNA: TGTGCCAGCAGTGACTTAGCGGGAGGTCCCGGCGAGCAGTACTTC
CDR3: CASSDLAGGPGEQYF
size: few
J: TRBJ2-7
V: TRBV6-1
D: TRBD2

DNA: TGTGCCAGCAGTCTAGGGGCTGGGAATAGCAATCAGCCCCAGCATTTT
CDR3: CASSLGAGNSNQPQHF
size: NA
J: TRBJ1-5
V: TRBV7-2
D: NA

DNA: TGTGCCATCAAAGGACAGTTCTCTGGGGCCAACGTCCTGACTTTC
CDR3: CAIKGQFSGANVLTF
size: NA
J: TRBJ2-6
V: TRBV10-3
D: NA

DNA: TGTGCCAGCAGCTCCGGGGGACTAGCTGAGACCCAGTACTTC
CDR3: CASSSGGLAETQYF
size: NA
J: TRBJ2-5
V: TRBV7-9
D: TRBD2

DNA: TGTGCCAGCAGCGTAGGTCAGGTCTCGAACACCGGGGAGCTGTTTTTT
CDR3: CASSVGQVSNTGELFF
size: NA
J: TRBJ2-2
V: TRBV9
D: NA